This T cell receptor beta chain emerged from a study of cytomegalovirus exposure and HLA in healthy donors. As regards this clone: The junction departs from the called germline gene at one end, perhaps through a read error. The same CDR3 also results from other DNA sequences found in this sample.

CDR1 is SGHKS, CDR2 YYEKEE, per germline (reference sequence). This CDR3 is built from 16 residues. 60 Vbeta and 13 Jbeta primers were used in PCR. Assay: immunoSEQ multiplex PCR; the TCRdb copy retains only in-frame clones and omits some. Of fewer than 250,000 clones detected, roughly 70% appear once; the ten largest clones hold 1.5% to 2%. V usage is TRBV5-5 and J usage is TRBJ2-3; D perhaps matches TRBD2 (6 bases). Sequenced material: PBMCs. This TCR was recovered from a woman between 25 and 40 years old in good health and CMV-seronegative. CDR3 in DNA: TGTGCCAGCAGCTTGGCGGCTAGCGCTCGCACGGATACGCAGTATTTT. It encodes CASSLAASARTDTQYF.